This TCR beta chain was identified in a study of CD8+ T cells in alopecia areata (dated by TCRdb to between 2017 and 2018). Some background on the complete study: The study used high-throughput TCRbeta sequencing to examine T cell clonal expansion in alopecia areata, in both the C3H/HeJ mouse model and human patients. Human TCRbeta sequencing covered scalp tissue and sorted CD4+ and CD8+ peripheral blood T cells from patchy and totalis/universalis alopecia areata patients and healthy controls. Scalp clonality was compared among normal scalp (n=4), patchy alopecia areata scalp (n=8), and alopecia totalis/universalis scalp (n=8). RNA was extracted with the PAXgene miRNA kit for fixed scalp, the miRNeasy kit for PBMCs, and the RNeasy kit for mouse skin. TCRbeta CDR3 regions were amplified by immunoSEQ multiplex PCR using 35 Vbeta forward and 13 Jbeta reverse primers. Summary of the overall study and its limitations: Lesional scalp, especially in alopecia totalis/universalis, showed higher clonality and more expanded CD8+ clones than normal scalp, suggesting antigenic drive. Unlike mouse skin, where gammadelta T cells dominate, normal human skin contains resident alphabeta T cells that get sequenced too, which complicates analysis of the scalp TCR repertoire. Shared TCR sequences between patients were less evident than in mice, which may be partly attributable to HLA diversity in the patient population.

Library creation used the immunoSEQ multiplex PCR assay. RNA was extracted from all samples and reverse transcribed into cDNA, which served as template for TCR sequencing. First-strand cDNA was synthesized using SuperScript III with a 2:1 mix of oligo-dT and random hexamers. A synthetic immune receptor repertoire was used to assess amplification bias, and residual bias was removed computationally. Regarding the original processing steps: After raw reads were preprocessed to remove errors, the CDR3 was defined following IMGT conventions as running from the conserved cysteine to phenylalanine. Clonality was computed by normalizing Shannon entropy by log2 of the number of productive unique TCRs and subtracting the result from 1. CD4 or CD8 identity of scalp clones was inferred by cross-referencing scalp TCRbeta sequences with sorted blood CD4 and CD8 repertoires. TCRdb carries this immuneACCESS record with in-frame sequences only. Its versions omit some clonotypes, under half of them owing to an unresolved V gene in the studies checked, with the rest unexplained. D and trimming come from the DNA, and the V and J calls and clone size come from that table. The sample records under 250,000 clones, more than 55% of which are singletons. In total, the top ten clones hold around 5% of the sample.

CDR1 and CDR2, looked up from the germline V gene, are SGHDT and YYEEEE. Including the terminal cysteine and phenylalanine, the CDR3 comprises 18 residues. The CDR3 DNA has 54 bases and is translated from base 1. V and J lose 0 bases and 2 bases, and a span of 20 bases separates them. With regard to this clone: This clone's antigen is unknown. No base-level quality is on record; no much larger clone is a single base apart.

PBMCs were isolated by density centrifugation and stained for CD3, CD4 and CD8, after which CD4+ and CD8+ T cells were sorted on a FACSAria. Unaffected controls provided scalp biopsies and blood samples. The chain is made from TRBV5-6 and TRBJ2-5, and possibly TRBD1, on 7 matching bases. The TCR sequence derives from a human donor in good health. Sequencing was done on a sample of CD8+ T cells sorted from blood. For the CDR3, the sequence is CASSLAPGRRGRQETQYF. The DNA is as follows: TGTGCCAGCAGCTTGGCCCCCGGGCGGAGGGGGCGACAAGAGACCCAGTACTTC.